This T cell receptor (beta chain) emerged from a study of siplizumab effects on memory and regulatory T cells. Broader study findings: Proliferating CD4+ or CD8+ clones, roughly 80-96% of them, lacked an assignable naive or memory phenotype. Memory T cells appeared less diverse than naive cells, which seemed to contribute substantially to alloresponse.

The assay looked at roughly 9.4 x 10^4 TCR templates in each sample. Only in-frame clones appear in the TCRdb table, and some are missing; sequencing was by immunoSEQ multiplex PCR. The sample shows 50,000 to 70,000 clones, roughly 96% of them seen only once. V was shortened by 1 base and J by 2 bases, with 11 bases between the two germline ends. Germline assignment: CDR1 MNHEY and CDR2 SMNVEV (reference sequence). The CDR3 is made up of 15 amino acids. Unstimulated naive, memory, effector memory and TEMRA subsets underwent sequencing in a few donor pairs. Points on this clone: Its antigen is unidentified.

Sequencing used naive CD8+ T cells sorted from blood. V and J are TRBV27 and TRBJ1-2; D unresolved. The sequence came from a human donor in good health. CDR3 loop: CASSLFPLGNYGYTF. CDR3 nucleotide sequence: TGTGCCAGCAGTTTATTCCCACTGGGGAACTATGGCTACACCTTC.